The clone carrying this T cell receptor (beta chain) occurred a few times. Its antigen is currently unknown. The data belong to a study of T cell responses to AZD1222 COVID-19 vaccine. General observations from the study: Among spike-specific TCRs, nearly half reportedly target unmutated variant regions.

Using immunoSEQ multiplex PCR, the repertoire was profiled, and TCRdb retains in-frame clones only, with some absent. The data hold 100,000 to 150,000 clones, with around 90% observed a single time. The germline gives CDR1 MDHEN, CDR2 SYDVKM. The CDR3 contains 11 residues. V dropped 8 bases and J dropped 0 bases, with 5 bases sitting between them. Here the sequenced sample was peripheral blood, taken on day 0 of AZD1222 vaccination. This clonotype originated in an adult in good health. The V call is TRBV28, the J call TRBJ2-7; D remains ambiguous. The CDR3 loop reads CASASSYEQYF. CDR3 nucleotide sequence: TGTGCCAGCGCCTCCTCCTACGAGCAGTACTTC.